The clone carrying this T cell receptor (beta chain) was seen many times. Its specificity is not known. The data were obtained in a study of CD8 T cells in ankylosing spondylitis. Study-wide points: A TCR beta motif of roughly 8 highly homologous variants seemed to mark ankylosing spondylitis blood. Reportedly, disease-linked clones are significantly enriched in ankylosing spondylitis patients' matched synovial fluid.

TCRdb reprocessed the 5' RACE reads with MiXCR, giving one entry per CDR3 protein. The profile shows about 460,000 distinct CDR3 sequences, 5.3% of them singletons. The length of the CDR3 is 13 residues. Germline V gives CDR1 SGHTA, CDR2 FQGNSA. V trimming: 8 bases; J trimming: 5 bases; junction bases outside the gene matches: 5. V is TRBV7-2 and J is TRBJ2-1; TRBD1 matches 8 bases. The source material was blood, either unsorted or a sorted T cell fraction (not recorded which). The sequence derives from a male donor with ankylosing spondylitis. CDR3 amino acids: CASGQGPNNEQFF. Here the CDR3 DNA reads TGTGCCAGCGGACAGGGTCCTAACAATGAGCAGTTCTTC.